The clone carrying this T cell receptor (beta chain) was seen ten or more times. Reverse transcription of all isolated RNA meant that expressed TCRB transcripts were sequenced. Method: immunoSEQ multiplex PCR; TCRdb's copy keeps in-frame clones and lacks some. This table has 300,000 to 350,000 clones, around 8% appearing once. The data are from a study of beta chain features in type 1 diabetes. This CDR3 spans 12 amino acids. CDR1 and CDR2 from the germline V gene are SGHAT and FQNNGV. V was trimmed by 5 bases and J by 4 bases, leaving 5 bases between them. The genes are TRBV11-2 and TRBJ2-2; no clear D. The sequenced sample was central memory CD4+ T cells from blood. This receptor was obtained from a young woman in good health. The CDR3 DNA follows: TGTGCCAGCAGCGTCAGCACCGGGGAGCTGTTTTTT. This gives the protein CASSVSTGELFF.